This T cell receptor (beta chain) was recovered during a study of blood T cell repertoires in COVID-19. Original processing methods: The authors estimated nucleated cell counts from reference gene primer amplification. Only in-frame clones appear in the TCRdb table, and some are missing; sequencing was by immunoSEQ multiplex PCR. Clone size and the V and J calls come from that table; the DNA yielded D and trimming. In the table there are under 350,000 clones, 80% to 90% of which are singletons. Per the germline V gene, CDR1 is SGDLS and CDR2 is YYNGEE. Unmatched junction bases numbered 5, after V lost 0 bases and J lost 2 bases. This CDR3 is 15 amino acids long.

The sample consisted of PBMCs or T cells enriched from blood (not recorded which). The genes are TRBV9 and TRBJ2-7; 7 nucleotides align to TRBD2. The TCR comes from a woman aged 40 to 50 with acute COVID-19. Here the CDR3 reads CASSVDDRGAYEQYF. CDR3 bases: TGTGCCAGCAGCGTAGACGATCGGGGGGCCTACGAGCAGTACTTC.